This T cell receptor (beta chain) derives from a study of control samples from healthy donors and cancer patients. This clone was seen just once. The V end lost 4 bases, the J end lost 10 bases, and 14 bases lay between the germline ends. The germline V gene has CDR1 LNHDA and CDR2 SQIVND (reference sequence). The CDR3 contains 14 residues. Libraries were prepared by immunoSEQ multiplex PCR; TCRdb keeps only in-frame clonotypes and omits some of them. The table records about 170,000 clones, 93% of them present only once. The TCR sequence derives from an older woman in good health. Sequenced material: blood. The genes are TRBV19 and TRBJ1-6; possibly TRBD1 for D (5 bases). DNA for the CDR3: TGTGCCAGTAGTAAGGGGCAAACAAGCTCACCCCTCCACTTT. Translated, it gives CASSKGQTSSPLHF.